The entry that follows covers one T cell receptor (beta chain) sequence. Its antigen is unknown. Cultured CD4+ T cell DNA underwent sequencing with the Oncomine TCR Beta short-read assay. TCRdb itself ran the PCR reads through MiXCR, one entry per CDR3 protein. Counted here are about 18,000 distinct CDR3 sequences, about 51% occurring once; the ten biggest clones make up under 15%. These data are taken from a study of vaccination and CD4 T cells after COVID-19. CDR1 and CDR2 (germline): MNHEY, SMNVEV (reference sequence). V was trimmed by 0 bases and J by 8 bases, leaving 17 bases between them. This CDR3 contains 16 residues. Time point indicated: late sampling 161 to 241 days after vaccination in a few convalescent patients. Specified treatment: roughly 10-day PBMC culture with coronavirus spike peptide pools or control peptides (ViraFEST assay). ViraFEST enlarged antigen-specific T cell populations with peptide pools and afterwards sequenced TCRs.

The TCR comes from a human donor who had recovered from COVID-19. V is TRBV27 and J is TRBJ2-1, with no clear D. The starting material was CD4+ T cells from blood, cultured in vitro, obtained about 7 months after SARS-CoV-2 vaccination. The CDR3 loop reads CASSLSAKIGLYEQFF. In DNA form, the CDR3 reads TGTGCCAGCAGTTTATCGGCGAAAATCGGGCTCTATGAGCAGTTCTTC.